These T cell receptor beta chains were read from a single sample in a study of shared clonotypes between healthy human individuals. Using immunoSEQ multiplex PCR, the repertoire was profiled, and TCRdb retains in-frame clones only, with some absent. The sample comprises more than 1,200,000 clones, approximately 98.5% of which are singletons, and approximately 0.4% rests with the top ten. The sequenced material came from naive CD4+ T cells sorted from blood. The receptor source for this set is a man aged 25 to 40 in good health. The conserved cysteine and the conserved F or W are not part of the CDR3 here. Each record gives: CDR3 length, V gene, CDR3 protein.

10 | TRBV2 | ASSLDSEKLF
11 | TRBV29-1 | SVRGRATDTQY
11 | TRBV28 | ASSPPLGEKLF
12 | TRBV5-4 | ASSLDSSGNTIY
18 | TRBV12-5 | ASGPVPGLAGAGAHNEQF
11 | TRBV7-2 | ASSLVWEGEQY
12 | TRBV7-2 | ASSGQARNQPQH
13 | TRBV2 | ASSLGTVGTYEQY
13 | TRBV7-9 | ASSTPLPDWNEQF
15 | TRBV4-1 | ASSQGRQGKTGNTIY
13 | TRBV18 | ASSLPSGRDNEQF
11 | TRBV7-2 | ASSRERELEQY
12 | TRBV7-9 | ASCPTGNTGELF
11 | TRBV28 | ASSPRTGTEAF
11 | TRBV7-9 | ASRPAAGEKLF
13 | TRBV29-1 | SAVQDREDTDTQY
13 | TRBV28 | ASSLPGRDTGELF
15 | TRBV5-5 | ASSSTGGASGANVLT
14 | TRBV19 | ASSMLGPRSGNTIY
13 | TRBV11-2 | ASSQDYLGHYEQY
13 | TRBV28 | ASRPPLGEQQPQH
11 | TRBV15 | ATSRTFVETQY
11 | TRBV19 | ASSVGQLIGFT
12 | TRBV29-1 | SVESRASDTEAF
13 | TRBV14 | ASSQDIAGGSEQF
11 | TRBV11-1 | ASSPDRAGEQY
10 | TRBV7-2 | ASSGSSYEQY
15 | TRBV5-4 | ASSLSQGGATNEKLF
13 | TRBV18 | ASSPDQVSTGELF
12 | TRBV5-1 | ASSFNRVPDTQY
14 | TRBV11-3 | ASSPKTGRDTGELF
11 | TRBV29-1 | NGREDMNTEAF
11 | TRBV28 | ASSPTGIGGYT
13 | TRBV19 | ASSVARGGGGELF
13 | TRBV7-3 | ASSLSPSGVETQY
14 | TRBV5-1 | ASSLGLAGGGYEQY
11 | TRBV6-5 | ASGGESYNEQF
10 | TRBV13 | ASSFAKGEAF
14 | TRBV28 | ASSLMDWGRNQPQH
14 | TRBV11-2 | ASRGPGLAGNNEQF
11 | TRBV19 | ASSRTGSHGYT
12 | TRBV5-1 | AEPSGRISYEQY
11 | TRBV18 | ASSPHVRETQY
11 | TRBV5-6 | ASSRTGSYEQY
12 | TRBV19 | ASSIELRGGGYT
12 | TRBV9 | ASSTTGSSYEQY
10 | TRBV7-9 | ASSPPTGELF
13 | TRBV15 | ATSRVESSYNEQF
11 | TRBV5-4 | ASSVGLGGPQH
11 | TRBV9 | ASSARTGLEQY
11 | TRBV27 | ASSPWTGNEQF
13 | TRBV5-1 | ASSLVASGYNEQF
10 | TRBV5-6 | ASSRGVGEQY